This TCR beta chain comes out of a study of blood T cells in healthy people across ages. Study information: About one barcoded beta molecule was captured per two T cells (by template switching). Study outcomes and limitations: Diversity estimates from one million T cells were considered underestimates.

Comments on this clonotype: Antigen unknown.

Looked up from germline, CDR1 is SNHLY and CDR2 is FYNNEI. Trimming cost V 10 bases and J 5 bases; bases outside gene matches: 6. The CDR3 has 13 amino acids. Each of the donors had around 9 milliliters of peripheral blood drawn into EDTA-treated Vacutainer tubes. A second PCR of 7 to 11 cycles used a sample-barcoded 5' primer and a J-beta primer mix. TCRdb reprocessed the 5' RACE reads via MiXCR and lists one record per CDR3 protein. The table lists roughly 1.4 million distinct CDR3 sequences, 59% of them singletons. The chain uses TRBV2 and TRBJ2-7; 12 bases fit TRBD1. The material sequenced was blood. The sequence was collected from a man between 18 and 29 years old in good health. CDR3 protein: CATLGTGGNEQYF. The CDR3 nucleotides read TGTGCCACCCTCGGGACAGGGGGCAACGAGCAGTACTTC.